The T cell receptor beta chain under discussion was sequenced for a study of somatic mutations in cytotoxic T cells in rheumatoid arthritis. This clone was seen more than once but under ten times. The data were produced by immunoSEQ multiplex PCR, yet TCRdb's version contains in-frame clones alone and is incomplete. The repertoire holds roughly 5,700 clones, with around 83% as singletons. Per the germline V gene, CDR1 is SGHAT and CDR2 is FQNNGV. Trimming shortened V by 8 bases and J by 0 bases, and 8 bases separated the two germline ends. The CDR3 runs 12 residues. Sequenced input: CD8+ T cells sorted from blood. This TCR derives from an adult with rheumatoid arthritis. The genes are TRBV11-2 and TRBJ2-7, with D unclear. DNA for the CDR3: TGTGCCAGCCGCGGCGACTCCTACGAGCAGTACTTC. Translated, it gives CASRGDSYEQYF.